This T cell receptor beta chain is drawn from a study of T-cell memory formation after mild COVID-19. V dropped 1 base and J dropped 2 bases, with 11 bases sitting between them. This CDR3 region has 15 residues. From germline, CDR1 is KGHSH and CDR2 LQKENI. Concerning this clonotype itself: Its antigen is unidentified.

Findings of the study overall: Clones which contracted sat mainly in CM and EM if CD4+, and in EMRA if CD8+.

A single record per CDR3 protein comes from TCRdb applying MiXCR to the 5' RACE reads. The table includes roughly 600,000 distinct CDR3 sequences, more than 15% detected once. The sequenced sample was PBMCs or a T cell subset sorted from them (not recorded which). The TCR sequence derives from an adult woman who had mild COVID-19 (a few samples of this study predate the infection). Cell type and time point are not known. This rearrangement joins TRBV18 to TRBJ1-1; D is perhaps TRBD1 (6 bases). The CDR3 DNA sequence: TGTGCCAGCTCACCACAACAACAGGGTAACACTGAAGCTTTCTTT. This translates into CASSPQQQGNTEAFF.